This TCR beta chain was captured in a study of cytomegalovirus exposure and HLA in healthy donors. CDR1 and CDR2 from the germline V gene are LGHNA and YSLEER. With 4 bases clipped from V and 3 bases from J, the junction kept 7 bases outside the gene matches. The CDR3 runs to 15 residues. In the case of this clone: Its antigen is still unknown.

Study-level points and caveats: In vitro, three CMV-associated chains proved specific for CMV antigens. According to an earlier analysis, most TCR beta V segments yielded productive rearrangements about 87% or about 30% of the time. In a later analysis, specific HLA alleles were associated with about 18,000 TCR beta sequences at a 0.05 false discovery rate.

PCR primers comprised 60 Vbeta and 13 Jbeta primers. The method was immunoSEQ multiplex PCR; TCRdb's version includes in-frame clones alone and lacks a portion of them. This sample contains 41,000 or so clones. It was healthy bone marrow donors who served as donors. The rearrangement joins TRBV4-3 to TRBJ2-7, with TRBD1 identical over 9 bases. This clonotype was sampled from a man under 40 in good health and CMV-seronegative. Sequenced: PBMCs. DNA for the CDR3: TGCGCCAGCAGCCTAGGGACAGGGATTGTCTACGAGCAGTACTTC. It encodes CASSLGTGIVYEQYF.